This TCR beta chain comes out of a study of T cell changes during pregnancy in multiple sclerosis (dated by TCRdb to the late 2010s). Study-level background: Changes in the T cell repertoire over the course of pregnancy were examined in this study in women with multiple sclerosis.

Concerning this clone: Its specific antigen is unknown. No much larger clone exists at a distance of one base, and base qualities are not known.

Libraries came from the immunoSEQ multiplex PCR assay. TCRdb retrieved this table from immuneACCESS and kept in-frame rearrangements only. Not all clones are present; in checked studies, unresolved V genes account for under half, and no reason is known for the remainder. The sample includes 55,000 to 65,000 clones, with about nine tenths observed a single time. In total, the top ten clones hold roughly 0.9% of the sample. Its CDR3 holds 12 amino acids, cysteine through phenylalanine. Only the CDR3 DNA is retained, 36 bases long and in frame from the first base. V is cut by 0 bases and J by 13 bases, and the space between the germline ends is 12 bases. The germline V gene encodes CDR1 SGHNT and CDR2 YENEEA.

The material was peripheral blood, obtained in the first trimester of pregnancy. This clonotype was obtained from a female donor in good health, enrolled as a control in a pregnancy study. This chain is built from TRBV11-3 and TRBJ1-2, with an unclear D gene assignment. The DNA sequence reads TGTGCCAGCAGCTTAGATAAAGAGGCTAGCACCTTC. The encoded protein is CASSLDKEASTF.